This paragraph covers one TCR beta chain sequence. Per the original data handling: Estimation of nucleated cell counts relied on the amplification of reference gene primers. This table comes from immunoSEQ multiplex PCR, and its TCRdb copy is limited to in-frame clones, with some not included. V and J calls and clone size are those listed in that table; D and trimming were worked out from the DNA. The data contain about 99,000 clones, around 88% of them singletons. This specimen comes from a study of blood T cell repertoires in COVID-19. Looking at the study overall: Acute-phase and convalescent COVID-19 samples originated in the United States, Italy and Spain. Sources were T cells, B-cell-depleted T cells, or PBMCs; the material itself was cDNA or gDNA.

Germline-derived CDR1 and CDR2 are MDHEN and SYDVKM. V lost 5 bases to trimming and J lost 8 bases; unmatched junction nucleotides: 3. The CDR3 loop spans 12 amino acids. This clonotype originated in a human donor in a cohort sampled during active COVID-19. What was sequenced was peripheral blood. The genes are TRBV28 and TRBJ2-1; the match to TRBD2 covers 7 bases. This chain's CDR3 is CASSGLGDEQFF. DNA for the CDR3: TGTGCCAGCAGTGGACTAGGCGATGAGCAGTTCTTC.